This T cell receptor beta chain was identified in a study of blood T cell repertoires in COVID-19. Looking at the study overall: Spain, Italy and the United States supplied samples that represented acute and convalescent COVID-19. PBMCs, B-cell-depleted T cells, or T cells were the source of the cDNA or gDNA that made up the material.

Trimming removed 3 bases at V and 2 bases at J, with 12 bases between. The germline V gene has CDR1 MDHEN and CDR2 SYDVKM. The CDR3 runs to 15 residues. Original processing methods: Estimation of nucleated cell counts relied on the amplification of reference gene primers. Here immunoSEQ multiplex PCR was the method, and the copy in TCRdb shows in-frame clones only, minus some. The V and J calls and the clone size are those of that table, but D and trimming were determined from the DNA. In the table there are under 300,000 clones, about four fifths of which are singletons. What was sequenced was peripheral blood. The rearrangement links TRBV28 to TRBJ2-3; a possible D gene is TRBD1 (6 bases). This receptor was obtained from an elderly man with acute or convalescent COVID-19. CDR3 coding DNA: TGTGCCAGCAGTTTCAGGGGAGTTTACACAGATACGCAGTATTTT. Translated: CASSFRGVYTDTQYF.